Ten or more counts support the clone carrying this TCR beta chain. What it binds is not known. A junction boundary mismatches the germline segment, possibly from a read error. TCRdb re-analysed the RT-PCR reads in MiXCR, keeping a single row per CDR3 protein. The table lists about 180,000 distinct CDR3 sequences, around a tenth of them singletons. CDR1 and CDR2 (germline): SSHAT, FNYEAQ (reference sequence). This CDR3 is built from 13 residues. This specimen comes from a study of response to subunit inactivated influenza vaccine. Overall study findings and caveats: Few new T cells, the authors suggested, are recruited by each seasonal influenza vaccination.

This TCR came from a man in his fifties or sixties who received an inactivated influenza vaccine. The V call is TRBV7-7, the J call TRBJ2-7; D may match TRBD1 or TRBD2 (5 bases each). The sample here was CD8+ T cells sorted from PBMCs, taken roughly 24 months after vaccination. The CDR3 protein is CASSPGAGREQYF. CDR3 DNA: TGTGCTAGCAGTCCCGGGGCAGGGCGCGAGCAGTACTTC.